This T cell receptor (beta chain) was captured by sequencing in a study of blood T cell repertoires in COVID-19 (dated by TCRdb to 2018 to 2020). About the study as a whole: The collaborator samples originated in the United States, Italy and Spain and spanned the acute and convalescent phases of COVID-19. The prospective study material was composed of cDNA or gDNA derived from T cells, B-cell-depleted T cells, or PBMCs. Where available, HLA class I and class II types were taken from metadata supplied by the sample provider and were not determined by assay-based typing. Subjects who had been exposed to COVID-19, were actively infected with it, or had recovered from it provided the deeply sampled blood TCRbeta repertoires that made up the dataset. A freely available public database, intended as a resource for researchers studying the immune response to SARS-CoV-2, is where the repertoires were released. Sample metadata almost always included a de-identified subject ID, COVID-19 status, age in years and sex. Samples were obtained from the ongoing ImmuneRACE study (first 160 participants) and from over a thousand subjects provided by 6 global collaborators. Overall results and qualifications from the work: Clinical and demographic metadata were provided uncurated, with the amount varying by source and participant.

Each collaborating institution followed its own protocols to collect whole blood in K2EDTA tubes. For TCRbeta analysis, collaborator samples were shipped as frozen whole blood, as isolated PBMCs, or as DNA extracted from either sample type. A single count supports this clone. No antigen is known for it. No clone much larger than this one lies a single base away; base qualities are absent. TCRbeta CDR3 regions were amplified from genomic DNA by means of the immunoSEQ Assay, a bias-controlled multiplex PCR. The paper's data handling went like this. The number of nucleated cells in each sample was estimated by amplification of reference gene primers within the assay. To quantify the absolute abundance of each unique TCRbeta CDR3 rearrangement, sequence reads were collapsed and filtered. For each sample, productive Simpson clonality was calculated as the square root of Simpson's diversity index across productive rearrangements. The table comes from immuneACCESS by way of TCRdb, which keeps in-frame sequences with V and J called. Part of the clones is missing from these tables; in studies checked, under half for an unresolved V gene and the rest for unknown reasons. V, J and clone size derive from that table, while D and trimming were established from the DNA sequence. The sample table holds fewer than 250,000 clones, of which 80% to 90% were seen once. The ten biggest clones cover 1% to 1.4% of the sample.

What was sequenced was peripheral blood. The sequence derives from a man aged 25 to 45 with acute or convalescent COVID-19.

CDR3 protein: CASSLYQGANYGYTF. DNA sequence: TGTGCCAGCAGCTTGTACCAGGGGGCGAACTATGGCTACACCTTC. Recombination joined TRBV5-6 with TRBJ1-2; 8 of the junction bases match TRBD1. V loses 1 base at its end and J loses 2 bases; junction bases beyond the gene matches: 4. In the germline V gene, CDR1 corresponds to SGHDT and CDR2 to YYEEEE. The CDR3 starts with the cysteine, ends with the phenylalanine, and has 15 residues. Just the 45-base CDR3 DNA is kept, in frame starting at base 1.